The 22 T cell receptor beta chains given below trace back to one sample, sequenced in a study of cytomegalovirus exposure and HLA in healthy donors. The PCR used 60 Vbeta and 13 Jbeta primers. Generated by immunoSEQ multiplex PCR, the TCRdb table keeps only in-frame clones and is missing some. The sample has about 150,000 clones; 76% are singletons. Sequencing was carried out using PBMCs. These receptors came from a male donor in good health and CMV-seronegative.

The chain combines TRBV10-3 with TRBJ2-3; 7 bases line up with TRBD2. The CDR3 totals 14 residues. V trimming: 6 bases; J trimming: 0 bases; junction bases outside the gene matches: 3. Germline values: CDR1 ENHRY, CDR2 SYGVKD. CDR3 sequence reads: CAIRGEGSTDTQYF. The CDR3 bases are TGTGCCATCAGGGGGGAGGGTAGCACAGATACGCAGTATTTT.

The V gene is TRBV27, the J gene TRBJ1-3; D is uncertain. Trimming removed 5 bases from V and 0 bases from J, with 11 bases in between. Germline lookup yields CDR1 MNHEY and CDR2 SMNVEV (reference sequence). This CDR3 region has 15 residues. The CDR3, as DNA: TGTGCCAGCAGTCCGTTGGGGAGCTCTGGAAACACCATATATTTT. As protein: CASSPLGSSGNTIYF.

The V call is TRBV9, the J call TRBJ1-2, with 8 bases that match TRBD1. The CDR3 loop spans 15 amino acids. Trimming took 3 bases from V and 8 from J; bases not matched to a gene: 12. Germline CDR1 SGDLS, CDR2 YYNGEE. CDR3 DNA: TGTGCCAGCAGCGAGGGCCCACAGACAGGGGCGGGCTACACCTTC. Protein sequence: CASSEGPQTGAGYTF.

The chain joins TRBV6-1 to TRBJ2-5; no reliable D call. The CDR3 runs to 10 residues. Germline V CDR1 and CDR2: MNHNS, SASEGT. V was pared by 7 bases and J by 10 bases, with 10 bases between. The DNA for the CDR3 is TGTGCCAGCATGAACGAGCGCCAGTACTTC. Protein product: CASMNERQYF.

This clone was recorded a few times. The chain carries TRBV6-5 and TRBJ1-6; 11 bases match TRBD1. Trimming at V came to 2 bases and at J to 14 bases, leaving 11 bases not matched to a gene. The CDR3 contains 16 residues. CDR1 and CDR2 (germline): MNHEY, SVGAGI. The CDR3 DNA reads as TGTGCCAGCAGTTACCATCCGACGGGACAGGGGGTCTCCCTCCACTTT. Translation gives CASSYHPTGQGVSLHF.

This chain uses TRBV5-1 with TRBJ1-6; 8 bases match TRBD1. Germline CDR1 reads SGHRS; CDR2 reads YFSETQ. Trimming at V came to 4 bases and at J to 10 bases, leaving 7 bases not matched to a gene. This CDR3 region has 14 residues. CDR3 region: CASSMGQVESPLHF. The CDR3 DNA is TGCGCCAGCAGCATGGGACAGGTAGAATCACCCCTCCACTTT.

The gene calls are TRBV4-3 and TRBJ2-1, with 10 bases aligning to TRBD2. V dropped 0 bases and J dropped 6; count of bases not matched to a gene: 8. CDR1 LGHNA and CDR2 YSLEER come from the germline V gene. The CDR3 is made up of 17 amino acids. CDR3 sequence: CASSQDRVLAGANEQFF. For the CDR3, the DNA is TGCGCCAGCAGCCAAGATAGAGTCCTAGCGGGAGCCAATGAGCAGTTCTTC.

This clone was counted between two and nine times. V usage is TRBV28 and J usage is TRBJ2-7; the D gene is possibly TRBD1 (6 bases). V gave up 5 bases and J gave up 4 bases, with 12 bases separating them. In germline, CDR1 is MDHEN, CDR2 SYDVKM. The CDR3 consists of 13 residues. CDR3 bases: TGTGCCAGCAGTCAAGACGGACAGTACGAGCAGTACTTC. Amino acids: CASSQDGQYEQYF.

The chain uses TRBV6-5 and TRBJ2-1, with D maybe TRBD2 (6 bases). Per germline, CDR1 MNHEY and CDR2 SVGAGI. The CDR3 is 16 residues long. Trimming took 2 bases from V and 7 from J, leaving 18 bases between them. In DNA form, the CDR3 reads TGTGCCAGCAGTTACCCGGCGGAGGGGCCTAATAATGAGCAGTTCTTC. Amino acids: CASSYPAEGPNNEQFF.

This clone turned up a few times. The chain recombines TRBV30 with TRBJ1-2; no firm D call. Germline lookup yields CDR1 GTSNPN and CDR2 SVGIG (reference sequence). The CDR3 runs to 11 residues. V dropped 0 bases and J dropped 14 bases, with 13 bases sitting between them. The CDR3 DNA follows: TGTGCCTGGAGTGTAGGGTATCGGGGAACCTTC. This gives the protein CAWSVGYRGTF.

A single count supports this clone. This chain uses TRBV28 with TRBJ1-2; the match to TRBD1 covers 7 bases. Germline CDR1 and CDR2: MDHEN and SYDVKM. J lost 3 bases, V lost 7 bases, and 2 bases had no gene match. The length of the CDR3 is 12 residues. The CDR3 bases are TGTGCCAGCAAGGGGGCGGACTATGGCTACACCTTC. Its translation: CASKGADYGYTF.

The chain employs TRBV19 and TRBJ1-5; D perhaps matches TRBD1 (6 bases). V lost 2 bases to trimming and J lost 1 base, with 6 bases between them. CDR1 and CDR2 from the germline V gene are LNHDA and SQIVND (reference sequence). The CDR3 spans 14 residues. CDR3 sequence: CASSITGSNQPQHF. CDR3 DNA: TGTGCCAGTAGTATAACAGGGAGCAATCAGCCCCAGCATTTT.

V gene TRBV10-3 combines with J gene TRBJ1-1, with D unresolved. The CDR3 runs to 12 residues. Germline V gene sequence: CDR1 ENHRY, CDR2 SYGVKD. Trimming pared 8 bases from V and 3 bases from J, leaving 10 bases between. CDR3 sequence: CAIAGRDTEAFF. The CDR3 DNA is TGTGCCATCGCGGGTAGGGACACTGAAGCTTTCTTT.

Comment on this clone: One end of the junction varies from germline; a read error may be responsible. The chain recombines TRBV5-4 with TRBJ2-5, with D unresolved. CDR1 and CDR2 from the germline V gene are SGHNT and YYREEE (reference sequence). The CDR3 contains 13 residues. The CDR3 protein is CASGANVREAQYF. The DNA of the CDR3 is TGTGCCAGCGGTGCGAACGTGAGAGAGGCCCAGTACTTC.

This clone showed up just once. J is TRBJ2-3 and V is TRBV10-3, with D possibly being TRBD2 (5 bases). Germline CDR1 is ENHRY and CDR2 is SYGVKD. The CDR3 is 15 residues long. Trimming took 6 bases from V and 0 from J, leaving 13 bases between them. The CDR3 sequence: CAISPTGSSTDTQYF. CDR3 nucleotides: TGTGCCATCAGCCCGACGGGGTCTAGCACAGATACGCAGTATTTT.

The V and J genes are TRBV15 and TRBJ1-6; TRBD1 might be the D (6 bases). V shed 2 bases and J shed 7 bases, with 9 bases lying between them. The V gene's germline CDR1 is LNHNV and CDR2 YYDKDF (reference sequence). CDR3 length equals 14 residues. Here the CDR3 reads CATSRQGQNSPLHF. The CDR3 coding sequence is TGTGCCACCAGCAGACAGGGGCAAAATTCACCCCTCCACTTT.

Of note for this clone: The junction does not match germline at one end; this may be a read error. The V call is TRBV7-3, the J call TRBJ2-2; 9 nucleotides line up with TRBD1. The CDR3 consists of 18 residues. Germline V CDR1 and CDR2: SGHTA, FQGTGA. The CDR3 loop reads CSSSPGRGGQGRTGELFF. The CDR3 region has the DNA TGTTCCAGCAGCCCAGGGAGGGGGGGACAGGGACGTACCGGGGAGCTGTTTTTT.

This clone was observed a handful of times. The rearrangement uses TRBV7-9 and TRBJ2-3; 7 bases are shared with TRBD2. V dropped 3 bases and J dropped 2; count of bases not matched to a gene: 11. This CDR3 region has 17 residues. Looked up from germline, CDR1 is SEHNR and CDR2 is FQNEAQ (reference sequence). This chain's CDR3 is CASSFGAGVLPTDTQYF. The CDR3, as DNA: TGTGCCAGCAGCTTTGGTGCGGGAGTACTTCCCACAGATACGCAGTATTTT. Filled out from reference TRBV7-9 and TRBJ2-3, the complete variable domain reads DTGVSQNPRHKITKRGQNVTFRCDPISEHNRLYWYRQTLGQGPEFLTYFQNEAQLEKSRLLSDRFSAERPKGSFSTLEIQRTEQGDSAMYLCASSFGAGVLPTDTQYFGPGTRLTVL.

This clone has only one observation. The chain has TRBV6-1 and TRBJ1-1, with D hard to call. This CDR3 has 14 amino acids. V was trimmed by 5 bases and J by 3 bases, leaving 13 bases between them. Looked up from germline, CDR1 is MNHNS and CDR2 is SASEGT. The CDR3 protein is CASSQISYYTEAFF. The DNA for the CDR3 is TGTGCCAGCAGTCAAATATCATACTACACTGAAGCTTTCTTT.

This clone has only a few counts. The same CDR3 can be traced to other DNA sequences in this sample. The chain links TRBV2 to TRBJ2-5, with D possibly TRBD1 on 6 matching bases. The V end was cut by 7 bases, the J end by 3 bases, with 12 bases between. CDR3 size: 13 residues. Germline values: CDR1 SNHLY, CDR2 FYNNEI. The CDR3 is CASKRGTKETQYF. Written as DNA, the CDR3 is TGTGCCAGCAAGAGGGGGACCAAAGAGACCCAGTACTTC.

This chain connects TRBV5-8 to TRBJ2-1; D might be TRBD2 (6 bases). The CDR3 contains 15 residues. CDR1 and CDR2 from the germline V gene are SGHTS and YDEGEE. The ends were cut back, 8 bases at V and 0 bases at J, with 15 bases in the middle. CDR3 loop: CARHPEGSSYNEQFF. The CDR3 bases are TGTGCCAGACACCCGGAGGGTAGCTCCTACAATGAGCAGTTCTTC.

This chain links TRBV28 with TRBJ1-4; 10 nucleotides match TRBD1. The CDR3 sequence is 15 residues long. Germline V gene lookup returns CDR1 MDHEN and CDR2 SYDVKM. Trimming cost V 5 bases and J 8 bases; bases outside gene matches: 8. In nucleotides, the CDR3 is TGTGCCAGCAGTCGTGGGGACAGGGGAGGGGAAAAACTGTTTTTT. Translation gives CASSRGDRGGEKLFF.